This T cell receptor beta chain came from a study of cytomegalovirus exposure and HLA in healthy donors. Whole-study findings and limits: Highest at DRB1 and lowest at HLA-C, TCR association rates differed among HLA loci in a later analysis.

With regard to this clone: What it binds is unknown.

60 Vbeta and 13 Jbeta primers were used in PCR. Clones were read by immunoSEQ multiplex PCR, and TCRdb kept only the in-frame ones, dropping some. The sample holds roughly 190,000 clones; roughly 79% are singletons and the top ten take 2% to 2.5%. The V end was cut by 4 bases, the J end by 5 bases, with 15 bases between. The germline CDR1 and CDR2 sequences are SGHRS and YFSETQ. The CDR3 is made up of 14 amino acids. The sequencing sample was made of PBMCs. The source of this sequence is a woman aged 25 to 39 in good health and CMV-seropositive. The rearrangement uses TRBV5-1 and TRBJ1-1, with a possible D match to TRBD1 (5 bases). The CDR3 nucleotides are TGCGCCAGCAGCCCGGGCGGGGCGGTTACTGAAGCTTTCTTT. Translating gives CASSPGGAVTEAFF.